Detailed here is one TCR beta chain. This receptor's antigen is unknown. No much larger clone exists at a distance of one base, and base qualities are not known. Participants in the prospective study were aged roughly 18 to 89 years, lived in 24 United States geographic areas, and enrolled through a virtual design. Cohort assignment in the prospective study relied on participant-reported clinical history from a screening survey and a study questionnaire. Mobile phlebotomists in the prospective study collected whole blood, serum and a nasopharyngeal or oropharyngeal swab from every participant. Over a roughly 2-month period, participants in the prospective study had the option of providing additional blood draws and questionnaires. Blood samples from the prospective study were shipped frozen or at room temperature prior to DNA extraction. The sample is drawn from a study of blood T cell repertoires in COVID-19 (dated by TCRdb to about 2020). Context from the whole study: Samples from collaborators originated in the United States, Italy and Spain and spanned both the acute and convalescent phases of COVID-19. The dataset comprised deeply sampled blood TCRbeta repertoires from subjects exposed to, actively infected with, or recovered from COVID-19. The samples were drawn from the first 160 participants of the ongoing ImmuneRACE study and from 950 to 1,500 subjects provided by 6 global collaborators. The prospective study material was composed of cDNA or gDNA derived from T cells, B-cell-depleted T cells, or PBMCs. The repertoires were released in a freely available public database meant as a resource for research on the immune response to SARS-CoV-2. Where HLA class I and class II types were available, the types were taken from metadata supplied by the sample provider, not from assay-based typing. Nearly every sample came with metadata listing a de-identified subject ID, COVID-19 status, age in years and sex.

Inclusive of the bounding cysteine and phenylalanine, the CDR3 is 12 residues long. Of the read, only the CDR3 DNA is kept; its 36 bases are in frame from base 1. V is reduced by 2 bases and J by 3 bases, leaving a spacing of 4 bases between them. The germline V gene supplies CDR1 MRHNA and CDR2 SNTAGT. TCRbeta CDR3 regions were amplified from genomic DNA by means of the immunoSEQ Assay, a bias-controlled multiplex PCR. The published analysis was carried out like this. The number of nucleated cells in each sample was estimated by amplification of reference gene primers within the assay. To quantify the absolute abundance of each unique TCRbeta CDR3 rearrangement, sequence reads were collapsed and filtered. For each sample, productive Simpson clonality was calculated by taking the square root of Simpson's diversity index across productive rearrangements. TCRdb provides this immuneACCESS table in a form limited to in-frame rearrangements. Some clones are lacking; in checked studies, under half of them reflect an unresolved V gene, and why the rest are absent is not known. V and J calls and clone size are those listed in that table; D and trimming were worked out from the DNA. The sample table lists approximately 200,000 clones, approximately 89% of them with a count of one. In total, the top ten clones hold about 2.1% of the sample.

What the authors observed across the whole study: Clinical and demographic metadata were provided uncurated, with the amount varying by source and participant.

The sequenced sample was PBMCs or T cells enriched from blood (not recorded which). This TCR came from a middle-aged woman with acute COVID-19. The sequence is built from TRBV6-4 and TRBJ1-1; the D gene identity is not certain. The bases read TGTGCCAGCAGTGACGTAGACACTGAAGCTTTCTTT. This sequence encodes CASSDVDTEAFF.